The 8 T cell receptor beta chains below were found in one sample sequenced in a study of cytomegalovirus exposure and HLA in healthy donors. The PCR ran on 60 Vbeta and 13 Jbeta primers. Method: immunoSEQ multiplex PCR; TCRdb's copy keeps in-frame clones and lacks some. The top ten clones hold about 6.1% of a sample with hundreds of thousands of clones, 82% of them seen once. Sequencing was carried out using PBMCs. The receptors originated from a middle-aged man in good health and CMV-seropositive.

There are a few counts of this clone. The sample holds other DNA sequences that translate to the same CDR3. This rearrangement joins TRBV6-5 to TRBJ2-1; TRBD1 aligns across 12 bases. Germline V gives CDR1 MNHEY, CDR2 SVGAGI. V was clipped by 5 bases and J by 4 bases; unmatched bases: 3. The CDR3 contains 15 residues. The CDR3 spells CASSRDRGRYNEQFF. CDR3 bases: TGTGCCAGCAGTCGGGACAGGGGGCGATACAATGAGCAGTTCTTC.

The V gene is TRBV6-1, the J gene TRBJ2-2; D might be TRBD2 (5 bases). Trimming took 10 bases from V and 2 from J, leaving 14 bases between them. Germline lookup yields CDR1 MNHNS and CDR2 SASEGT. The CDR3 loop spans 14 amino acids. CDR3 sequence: CATRAAVNTGELFF. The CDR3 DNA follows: TGTGCCACCCGGGCAGCGGTCAACACCGGGGAGCTGTTTTTT.

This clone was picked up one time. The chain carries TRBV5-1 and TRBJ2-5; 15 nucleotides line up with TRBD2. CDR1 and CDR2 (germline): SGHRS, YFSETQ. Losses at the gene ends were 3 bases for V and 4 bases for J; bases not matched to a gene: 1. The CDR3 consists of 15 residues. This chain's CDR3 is CASSWGLAGGETQYF. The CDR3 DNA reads TGCGCCAGCAGCTGGGGACTAGCGGGAGGAGAGACCCAGTACTTC.

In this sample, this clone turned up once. DNA for the CDR3: TGTGCCAGCAGCTTAGGGGGGCAGCCTGGGGCCAACGTCCTGACTTTC. Its protein is CASSLGGQPGANVLTF. The V call is TRBV11-2, the J call TRBJ2-6; the D gene is possibly TRBD1 (6 bases). Trimming took 1 base from V and 2 from J, leaving 9 bases between them. Germline-derived CDR1 and CDR2 are SGHAT and FQNNGV. This CDR3 is built from 16 residues.

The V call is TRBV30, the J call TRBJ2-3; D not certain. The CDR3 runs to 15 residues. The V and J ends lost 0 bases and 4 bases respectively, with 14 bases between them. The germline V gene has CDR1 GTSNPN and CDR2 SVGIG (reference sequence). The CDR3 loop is CAWSVRSTPADTQYF. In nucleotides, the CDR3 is TGTGCCTGGAGTGTTAGGTCGACACCCGCAGATACGCAGTATTTT.

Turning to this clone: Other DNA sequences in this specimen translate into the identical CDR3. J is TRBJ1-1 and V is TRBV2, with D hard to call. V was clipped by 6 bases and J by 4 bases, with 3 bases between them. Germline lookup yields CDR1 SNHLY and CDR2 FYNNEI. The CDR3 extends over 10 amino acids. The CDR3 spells CASSGTEAFF. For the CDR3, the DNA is TGTGCCAGCAGCGGCACTGAAGCTTTCTTT.

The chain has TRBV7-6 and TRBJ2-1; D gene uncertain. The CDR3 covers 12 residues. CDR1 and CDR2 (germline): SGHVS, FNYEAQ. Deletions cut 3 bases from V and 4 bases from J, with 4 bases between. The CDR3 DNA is TGTGCCAGCAGCTTCGGGTACAATGAGCAGTTCTTC. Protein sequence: CASSFGYNEQFF.

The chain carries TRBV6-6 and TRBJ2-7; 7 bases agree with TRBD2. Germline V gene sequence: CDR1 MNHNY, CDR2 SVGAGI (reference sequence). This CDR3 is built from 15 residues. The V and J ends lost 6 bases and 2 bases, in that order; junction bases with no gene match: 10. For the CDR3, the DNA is TGTGCCAGCAGGCCCACTGGGGGGGGAACCTACGAGCAGTACTTC. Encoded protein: CASRPTGGGTYEQYF.